These T cell receptor beta chains were read from a single sample in a study of blood T cell repertoires in COVID-19. Method: immunoSEQ multiplex PCR; TCRdb's copy keeps in-frame clones and lacks some. The sample comprises around 140,000 clones, about four fifths of which are singletons, and roughly 3.6% rests with the top ten. Sequenced material: peripheral blood. Source of these receptors: a man aged 70 or older who had recovered from COVID-19. Each CDR3 is given with its conserved first and last residue. The D gene is left open where the match is weak. The size of a clone is reported for some rows only, either as once, few or many, or as a class for expanded clones.

J gene: TRBJ2-3; D gene: .; V gene: TRBV30; clone size: .; CDR3 protein: CAWSAQGSVTDTQYF; CDR3 DNA: TGTGCCTGGAGTGCCCAGGGGAGTGTCACAGATACGCAGTATTTT
J gene: TRBJ2-6; D gene: TRBD2; V gene: TRBV7-2; clone size: .; CDR3 protein: CASSLALGSSGSSAGANVLTF; CDR3 DNA: TGTGCCAGCAGCTTAGCGTTAGGCTCGAGCGGGAGTAGCGCTGGGGCCAACGTCCTGACTTTC
J gene: TRBJ2-1; D gene: .; V gene: TRBV7-8; clone size: .; CDR3 protein: CATRGAGGSYNEQFF; CDR3 DNA: TGTGCAACCCGGGGGGCTGGCGGTTCCTACAATGAGCAGTTCTTC
J gene: TRBJ1-2; D gene: .; V gene: TRBV3-1/TRBV3-2; clone size: .; CDR3 protein: CASSQEAGPLYGYTF; CDR3 DNA: TGTGCCAGCAGCCAAGAAGCAGGGCCGCTGTATGGCTACACCTTC
J gene: TRBJ1-6; D gene: TRBD1; V gene: TRBV19; clone size: .; CDR3 protein: CASNRDRGGYSYNSPLHF; CDR3 DNA: TGTGCCAGCAACCGGGACAGGGGCGGATACTCCTATAATTCACCCCTCCACTTT
J gene: TRBJ1-2; D gene: .; V gene: TRBV4-1; clone size: many; CDR3 protein: CASRRVLMDSSKHGYTF; CDR3 DNA: TGCGCCAGCCGGCGAGTCCTGATGGACTCTTCAAAGCATGGCTACACCTTC
J gene: TRBJ1-4; D gene: TRBD1; V gene: TRBV19; clone size: .; CDR3 protein: CASSIGTGPEKLFF; CDR3 DNA: TGTGCCAGTAGTATCGGGACAGGCCCTGAAAAACTGTTTTTT
J gene: TRBJ1-2; D gene: .; V gene: TRBV16; clone size: once; CDR3 protein: CASSPPGTPTLYGYTF; CDR3 DNA: TGTGCCAGCAGCCCCCCTGGGACACCCACTCTTTATGGCTACACCTTC
J gene: TRBJ1-1; D gene: .; V gene: TRBV12-3/TRBV12-4; clone size: .; CDR3 protein: CASSSYTEAFF; CDR3 DNA: TGTGCCAGCAGTTCCTACACTGAAGCTTTCTTT
J gene: TRBJ2-5; D gene: TRBD2; V gene: TRBV19; clone size: .; CDR3 protein: CASSIAGGRIETQYF; CDR3 DNA: TGTGCCAGTAGTATAGCGGGGGGTAGAATAGAGACCCAGTACTTC
J gene: TRBJ2-2; D gene: TRBD2; V gene: TRBV7-6; clone size: once; CDR3 protein: CASMQRGEDTGELFF; CDR3 DNA: TGTGCCAGCATGCAGCGGGGTGAGGACACCGGGGAGCTGTTTTTT
J gene: TRBJ2-2; D gene: TRBD1; V gene: TRBV11-3; clone size: .; CDR3 protein: CASSLVGTGATGELFF; CDR3 DNA: TGTGCCAGCAGCTTAGTCGGGACAGGGGCCACCGGGGAGCTGTTTTTT
J gene: TRBJ2-7; D gene: TRBD1; V gene: TRBV5-4; clone size: .; CDR3 protein: CASSSNRGLREQYF; CDR3 DNA: TGTGCCAGCAGCTCGAACAGGGGGCTCAGGGAGCAGTACTTC
J gene: TRBJ2-3; D gene: .; V gene: TRBV4-3; clone size: .; CDR3 protein: CASSLNGLFTDTQYF; CDR3 DNA: TGCGCCAGCAGCCTCAACGGACTTTTCACAGATACGCAGTATTTT
J gene: TRBJ1-2; D gene: .; V gene: TRBV6-5; clone size: once; CDR3 protein: CASTTSGPPIHGYTF; CDR3 DNA: TGTGCCAGCACAACCTCAGGGCCCCCGATACATGGCTACACCTTC
J gene: TRBJ2-1; D gene: .; V gene: TRBV24-1; clone size: .; CDR3 protein: CATSDALRGTNEQFF; CDR3 DNA: TGTGCCACCAGTGATGCCCTCAGGGGCACGAATGAGCAGTTCTTC
J gene: TRBJ2-7; D gene: TRBD2; V gene: TRBV2; clone size: .; CDR3 protein: CASSRLAGSSYEQYF; CDR3 DNA: TGTGCCAGCAGCCGACTAGCGGGGAGCTCCTACGAGCAGTACTTC
J gene: TRBJ2-7; D gene: TRBD2; V gene: TRBV6-2/TRBV6-3; clone size: .; CDR3 protein: CASSLGRLAGDSEQYF; CDR3 DNA: TGTGCCAGCAGTCTAGGTCGACTAGCGGGAGATTCCGAGCAGTACTTC
J gene: TRBJ2-3; D gene: .; V gene: TRBV10-3; clone size: .; CDR3 protein: CAIRDSRSTDTQYF; CDR3 DNA: TGTGCCATCAGGGACAGCAGAAGCACAGATACGCAGTATTTT
J gene: TRBJ2-1; D gene: TRBD2; V gene: TRBV6-2/TRBV6-3; clone size: .; CDR3 protein: CASSYSKTSGYNEQFF; CDR3 DNA: TGTGCCAGCAGTTACTCGAAAACTAGCGGTTACAATGAGCAGTTCTTC
J gene: TRBJ1-2; D gene: .; V gene: TRBV18; clone size: .; CDR3 protein: CAVSGGYTF; CDR3 DNA: TGTGCCGTATCCGGTGGCTACACCTTC
J gene: TRBJ1-1; D gene: TRBD1; V gene: TRBV5-4; clone size: .; CDR3 protein: CASSGNRGRTEAFF; CDR3 DNA: TGTGCCAGCAGCGGAAACAGGGGAAGGACTGAAGCTTTCTTT
J gene: TRBJ1-2; D gene: TRBD1; V gene: TRBV6-2/TRBV6-3; clone size: .; CDR3 protein: CASSGQGYGYTF; CDR3 DNA: TGTGCCAGCAGTGGACAGGGCTATGGCTACACCTTC
J gene: TRBJ2-3; D gene: .; V gene: TRBV7-2; clone size: .; CDR3 protein: CASSLVRQIFDTQYF; CDR3 DNA: TGTGCCAGCAGCTTAGTGCGGCAGATTTTCGATACGCAGTATTTT
J gene: TRBJ2-5; D gene: TRBD1; V gene: TRBV5-4; clone size: .; CDR3 protein: CASSLAATDRVDF; CDR3 DNA: TGTGCCAGCAGCTTGGCCGCTACCGACAGGGTGGACTTC
J gene: TRBJ2-1; D gene: TRBD2; V gene: TRBV30; clone size: .; CDR3 protein: CAWSGLAGVSYNEQFF; CDR3 DNA: TGTGCCTGGAGTGGACTAGCGGGAGTCAGCTACAATGAGCAGTTCTTC
J gene: TRBJ2-4; D gene: .; V gene: TRBV7-9; clone size: .; CDR3 protein: CASSLQGNVMQYF; CDR3 DNA: TGTGCCAGCAGCTTACAGGGGAACGTTATGCAGTACTTC
J gene: TRBJ2-7; D gene: TRBD2; V gene: TRBV6-2/TRBV6-3; clone size: few; CDR3 protein: CASSYEIGRTSYEQYF; CDR3 DNA: TGTGCCAGCAGTTACGAGATCGGGAGGACCTCCTACGAGCAGTACTTC
J gene: TRBJ1-6; D gene: .; V gene: TRBV6-6; clone size: .; CDR3 protein: CASRDDTGRDNSPLHF; CDR3 DNA: TGTGCCAGCAGGGATGATACGGGCAGGGATAATTCACCCCTCCACTTT
J gene: TRBJ2-5; D gene: TRBD2; V gene: TRBV10-2; clone size: .; CDR3 protein: CASSVLAVRETQYF; CDR3 DNA: TGCGCCAGCAGTGTCCTAGCGGTCCGGGAGACCCAGTACTTC
J gene: TRBJ2-1; D gene: .; V gene: TRBV27; clone size: .; CDR3 protein: CASKERGVDEQFF; CDR3 DNA: TGTGCCAGCAAGGAAAGAGGTGTCGATGAGCAGTTCTTC
J gene: TRBJ2-7; D gene: .; V gene: TRBV19; clone size: .; CDR3 protein: CASSYGDTSYEQYF; CDR3 DNA: TGTGCCAGTAGTTATGGGGACACCTCCTACGAGCAGTACTTC
J gene: TRBJ1-2; D gene: .; V gene: TRBV11-2; clone size: .; CDR3 protein: CASSRVNYGYTF; CDR3 DNA: TGTGCCAGCAGCCGAGTCAACTATGGCTACACCTTC
J gene: TRBJ2-1; D gene: TRBD2; V gene: TRBV10-1; clone size: .; CDR3 protein: CATPEVAGGLRSYNEQFF; CDR3 DNA: TGCGCCACCCCGGAGGTGGCGGGAGGCCTTCGGTCCTACAATGAGCAGTTCTTC
J gene: TRBJ2-2; D gene: TRBD2; V gene: TRBV18; clone size: .; CDR3 protein: CASSPGPAGGNSNTGELFF; CDR3 DNA: TGTGCCAGCTCACCAGGGCCAGCGGGGGGAAATTCGAACACCGGGGAGCTGTTTTTT
J gene: TRBJ1-1; D gene: TRBD1; V gene: TRBV6-2/TRBV6-3; clone size: .; CDR3 protein: CASSYSVGTGNTEAFF; CDR3 DNA: TGTGCCAGCAGTTACTCCGTAGGGACAGGGAACACTGAAGCTTTCTTT
J gene: TRBJ1-2; D gene: .; V gene: TRBV3-1/TRBV3-2; clone size: few; CDR3 protein: CASSQGLQVTYGYTF; CDR3 DNA: TGTGCCAGCAGCCAAGGATTGCAGGTGACCTATGGCTACACCTTC
J gene: TRBJ2-7; D gene: .; V gene: TRBV5-1; clone size: .; CDR3 protein: CASTLFAGTYEQYF; CDR3 DNA: TGCGCCAGCACCTTATTCGCGGGAACCTACGAGCAGTACTTC
J gene: TRBJ1-1; D gene: .; V gene: TRBV6-5; clone size: .; CDR3 protein: CASSSPGTRETEAFF; CDR3 DNA: TGTGCCAGCAGTTCCCCAGGGACCCGGGAGACTGAAGCTTTCTTT
J gene: TRBJ1-4; D gene: TRBD1; V gene: TRBV7-2; clone size: .; CDR3 protein: CASSRGQGVVEKLFF; CDR3 DNA: TGTGCCAGCAGCCGGGGACAGGGTGTGGTTGAAAAACTGTTTTTT
J gene: TRBJ2-5; D gene: TRBD2; V gene: TRBV12-5; clone size: .; CDR3 protein: CASGLGLGGEVRETQYF; CDR3 DNA: TGTGCTAGTGGTTTGGGACTCGGGGGGGAGGTTCGGGAGACCCAGTACTTC
J gene: TRBJ1-1; D gene: .; V gene: TRBV7-8; clone size: .; CDR3 protein: CASSLRSTEAFF; CDR3 DNA: TGTGCCAGCAGCTTACGGAGTACTGAAGCTTTCTTT
J gene: TRBJ2-2; D gene: .; V gene: TRBV4-3; clone size: .; CDR3 protein: CASSQAVRGNTGELFF; CDR3 DNA: TGCGCCAGCAGCCAGGCCGTCAGGGGGAACACCGGGGAGCTGTTTTTT
J gene: TRBJ2-5; D gene: .; V gene: TRBV14; clone size: .; CDR3 protein: CASSLRGIQTQYF; CDR3 DNA: TGTGCCAGCAGCCTTAGAGGGATACAGACCCAGTACTTC
J gene: TRBJ2-7; D gene: TRBD1; V gene: TRBV11-3; clone size: once; CDR3 protein: CASSPGQSYEQYF; CDR3 DNA: TGTGCCAGCAGCCCGGGACAGTCCTACGAGCAGTACTTC
J gene: TRBJ2-5; D gene: .; V gene: TRBV20-1; clone size: .; CDR3 protein: CSAFKETQYF; CDR3 DNA: TGCAGTGCTTTTAAAGAGACCCAGTACTTC
J gene: TRBJ2-7; D gene: TRBD2; V gene: TRBV7-2; clone size: .; CDR3 protein: CASSLESGGHTYEQYF; CDR3 DNA: TGTGCCAGCAGCTTAGAGTCGGGAGGGCATACCTACGAGCAGTACTTC
J gene: TRBJ2-7; D gene: .; V gene: TRBV7-9; clone size: once; CDR3 protein: CASSLDRVNPYEQYF; CDR3 DNA: TGTGCCAGCAGCTTAGACAGGGTAAATCCCTACGAGCAGTACTTC
J gene: TRBJ1-1; D gene: .; V gene: TRBV19; clone size: .; CDR3 protein: CASSIDSGMSGEAFF; CDR3 DNA: TGTGCCAGTAGTATAGATAGTGGAATGTCGGGTGAAGCTTTCTTT
J gene: TRBJ2-7; D gene: TRBD2; V gene: TRBV7-3; clone size: .; CDR3 protein: CASSLGGRLDEQYF; CDR3 DNA: TGTGCCAGCAGCTTAGGCGGGAGGCTCGACGAGCAGTACTTC
J gene: TRBJ1-5; D gene: TRBD1; V gene: TRBV10-1; clone size: few; CDR3 protein: CASSAGTGDVQPQHF; CDR3 DNA: TGCGCCAGCAGTGCCGGGACAGGGGATGTTCAGCCCCAGCATTTT
J gene: TRBJ2-2; D gene: .; V gene: TRBV6-5; clone size: .; CDR3 protein: CASSYSAYTGELFF; CDR3 DNA: TGTGCCAGCAGTTACTCGGCCTACACCGGGGAGCTGTTTTTT
J gene: TRBJ2-6; D gene: .; V gene: TRBV11-3; clone size: .; CDR3 protein: CASSPGGSGANVLTF; CDR3 DNA: TGTGCCAGCAGCCCTGGGGGGTCTGGGGCCAACGTCCTGACTTTC
J gene: TRBJ2-1; D gene: TRBD2; V gene: TRBV14; clone size: .; CDR3 protein: CASSQGGGQFF; CDR3 DNA: TGTGCCAGCAGCCAAGGCGGGGGGCAGTTCTTC
J gene: TRBJ1-2; D gene: .; V gene: TRBV19; clone size: .; CDR3 protein: CASAPVTVVYGYTF; CDR3 DNA: TGTGCCAGTGCCCCCGTGACAGTAGTCTATGGCTACACCTTC
J gene: TRBJ1-1; D gene: .; V gene: TRBV6-1; clone size: once; CDR3 protein: CASSEAGGWENKAFF; CDR3 DNA: TGTGCCAGCAGTGAAGCGGGGGGTTGGGAGAATAAAGCTTTCTTT
J gene: TRBJ2-3; D gene: TRBD2; V gene: TRBV10-3; clone size: .; CDR3 protein: CAISESSGRDTQYF; CDR3 DNA: TGTGCCATCAGTGAGTCTAGCGGGAGAGATACGCAGTATTTT
J gene: TRBJ2-7; D gene: .; V gene: TRBV28; clone size: .; CDR3 protein: CASSFFREWSYEQYF; CDR3 DNA: TGTGCCAGCAGTTTCTTTCGGGAGTGGTCCTACGAGCAGTACTTC
J gene: TRBJ2-5; D gene: .; V gene: TRBV7-2; clone size: few; CDR3 protein: CASSLDSAGETQYF; CDR3 DNA: TGTGCCAGCAGCTTAGATTCCGCGGGAGAGACCCAGTACTTC
J gene: TRBJ2-4; D gene: .; V gene: TRBV28; clone size: .; CDR3 protein: CASSFSSPTKNIQYF; CDR3 DNA: TGTGCCAGCAGTTTCTCATCACCTACCAAAAACATTCAGTACTTC